This TCR beta chain was sequenced in a study of sequential checkpoint blockade in melanoma. Sequencing used immunoSEQ multiplex PCR; TCRdb keeps in-frame clones, though not all of them. The table has some 12,000 clones, 60% to 80% seen once; the top ten hold more than 45%. V shed 0 bases and J 8 bases; nucleotides not matched to a gene: 9. From germline, CDR1 is LGHNA and CDR2 YNFKEQ. This CDR3 has 16 amino acids. Treatment indicated: randomized to nivolumab then ipilimumab (arm A) or the reverse (arm B). The V call is TRBV4-2, the J call TRBJ2-1, with 8 bases that match TRBD1. The source is a human donor with melanoma. The material sequenced was CD8+ T cells sorted from blood (inferred from file names), taken from a patient given nivolumab and ipilimumab in sequence. CDR3 DNA: TGTGCCAGCAGCCAAGATTCGTGGGCAGGGGGCTATGAGCAGTTCTTC. It is translated as CASSQDSWAGGYEQFF.